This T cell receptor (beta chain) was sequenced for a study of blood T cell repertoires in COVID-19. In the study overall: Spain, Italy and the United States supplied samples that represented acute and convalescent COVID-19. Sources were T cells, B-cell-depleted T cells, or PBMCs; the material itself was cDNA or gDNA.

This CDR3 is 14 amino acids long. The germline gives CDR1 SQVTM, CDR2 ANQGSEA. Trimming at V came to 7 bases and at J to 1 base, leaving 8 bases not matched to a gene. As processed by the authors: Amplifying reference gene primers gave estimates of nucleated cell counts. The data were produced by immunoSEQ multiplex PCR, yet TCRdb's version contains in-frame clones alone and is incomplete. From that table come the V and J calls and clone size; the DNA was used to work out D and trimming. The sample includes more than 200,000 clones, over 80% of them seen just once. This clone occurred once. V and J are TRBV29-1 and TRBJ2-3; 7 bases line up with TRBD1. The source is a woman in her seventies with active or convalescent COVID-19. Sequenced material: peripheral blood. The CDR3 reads CSDQDRTGTDTQYF. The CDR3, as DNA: TGCAGCGATCAGGACAGGACTGGCACAGATACGCAGTATTTT.